A selection of T cell receptor beta chains follows, all from one sample in a study of cytomegalovirus exposure and HLA in healthy donors. Profiling relied on immunoSEQ multiplex PCR, and the TCRdb table lists in-frame clones only, not all of them. In the table there are roughly 120,000 clones, over 8% of which are singletons. The sample comprised PBMCs. The receptor set was obtained from a man aged 30 to 45 in good health and CMV-seronegative. The CDR3 runs from the conserved cysteine through the conserved F or W. A D gene is named only where the DNA matches it firmly. Only some rows state a clone size, as once, few, many or a class for expanded clones.

TRBJ2-6 | few | . | TRBV2 | TGTGCCAGCAGTCCGGGAACCTCTGGGGCCAACGTCCTGACTTTC | CASSPGTSGANVLTF
TRBJ2-7 | . | TRBD2 | TRBV7-9 | TGTGCCAGCAGGCCAGGGAGCGGGAGGAACTACGAGCAGTACTTC | CASRPGSGRNYEQYF
TRBJ2-4 | . | . | TRBV2 | TGTGCCAGCAGTGAAGCGGCCAGAAACATTCAGTACTTC | CASSEAARNIQYF
TRBJ2-7 | . | TRBD2 | TRBV10-2 | TGCGCCAGCAGTGAGCCGACTAGCTTCTCCTACGAGCAGTACTTC | CASSEPTSFSYEQYF
TRBJ1-2 | few | . | TRBV10-2 | TGCGCCAGCAGTGAGTCGATTCCCCCGGTCTATGGCTACACCTTC | CASSESIPPVYGYTF
TRBJ2-7 | . | . | TRBV7-9 | TGTGCCAGCAGCCCCTCTTCCTACGAGCAGTACTTC | CASSPSSYEQYF
TRBJ1-1 | few | TRBD1 | TRBV7-6 | TGTGCCAGCAGCTTAGCCGGAAGGGACAGCTCATTACGGGACACTGAAGCTTTCTTT | CASSLAGRDSSLRDTEAFF
TRBJ2-1 | . | . | TRBV7-2 | TGTGCCAGCAGCTTAGAAGTCGGTTACTACAATGAGCAGTTCTTC | CASSLEVGYYNEQFF
TRBJ1-5 | . | . | TRBV2 | TGTGCCAGCAGAAGGACGGGGATTAGCAATCAGCCCCAGCATTTT | CASRRTGISNQPQHF
TRBJ2-7 | few | TRBD1 | TRBV19 | TGTGCCAGTAGTATAGTCCCGGGACAGGGTGACTCCTACGAGCAGTACTTC | CASSIVPGQGDSYEQYF
TRBJ1-2 | . | TRBD1 | TRBV2 | TGTGCCAGCACCAGGGGGTTCGACTATGGCTACACCTTC | CASTRGFDYGYTF
TRBJ2-1 | . | TRBD1 | TRBV4-3 | TGCGCCAGCAGCCAAGGGGACAGGGCCCACAATGAGCAGTTCTTC | CASSQGDRAHNEQFF
TRBJ1-1 | . | . | TRBV7-2 | TGTGCCAGCAGCCCTGCTTTCCCGAGTGAAGCTTTCTTT | CASSPAFPSEAFF
TRBJ1-5 | . | TRBD1 | TRBV28 | TGTGCCAGCACCGAAAGTGGAGACAGGGGGAGGCCTCAGCCCCAGCATTTT | CASTESGDRGRPQPQHF
TRBJ1-2 | few | TRBD1 | TRBV30 | TGTGCCTGGGACAGGGGGAAAGGGGGCTACACCTTC | CAWDRGKGGYTF
TRBJ2-7 | few | . | TRBV29-1 | TGCAGCGTTGAAGTAGGTGGGAGTACTGGAGAGCAGTACTTC | CSVEVGGSTGEQYF
TRBJ1-2 | few | . | TRBV28 | TGTGCCAGCACCCAGGGGTTTGGCTACACCTTC | CASTQGFGYTF
TRBJ2-7 | few | . | TRBV25-1 | TGTGCCAGCATAAAGGCGGGCGGTTCCTACGAGCAGTACTTC | CASIKAGGSYEQYF
TRBJ2-7 | few | . | TRBV5-1 | TGCGCCAGCAGCTTATTGGACAGCGAGCAGTACTTC | CASSLLDSEQYF
TRBJ2-7 | . | TRBD1 | TRBV6-6 | TGTGCCAGCAGTTACGGCTCGGGACAGGGTTCCTACGAGCAGTACTTC | CASSYGSGQGSYEQYF
TRBJ2-7 | few | . | TRBV28 | TGTGCCAGCGTCCTAGCCGGCAGGTCCTACGAGCAGTACTTC | CASVLAGRSYEQYF
TRBJ2-1 | . | . | TRBV28 | TGTGCCAGCAGTTTTATGCGGGACAATGAGCAGTTCTTC | CASSFMRDNEQFF
TRBJ2-7 | . | . | TRBV4-3 | TGCGCCAGCAGCCAAGCGACGCAGGGTTACGAGCAGTACTTC | CASSQATQGYEQYF
TRBJ2-7 | . | TRBD1 | TRBV5-4 | TGTGCCAGCAGCTTGGATTGGACAGGCGACTACTACGAGCAGTACTTC | CASSLDWTGDYYEQYF
TRBJ2-1 | . | . | TRBV30 | TGTGCCTGGAGTAGGGGGGGTGACATCAATGAGCAGTTCTTC | CAWSRGGDINEQFF
TRBJ1-1 | few | TRBD1 | TRBV9 | TGTGCCAGCAGCGGGGCAGGGGGAGATGAAGCTTTCTTT | CASSGAGGDEAFF
TRBJ2-3 | few | TRBD2 | TRBV30 | TGTGCCCTTAGGGGCGGGGGTACAGATACGCAGTATTTT | CALRGGGTDTQYF
TRBJ1-2 | . | . | TRBV6-4 | TGTGCCAGCAGTGACTCGGGAGGAGCCGCGGGCTACACCTTC | CASSDSGGAAGYTF
TRBJ2-3 | . | TRBD2 | TRBV10-3 | TGTGCCATCAGTGAGTCCAGCGGGGGGATCACAGATACGCAGTATTTT | CAISESSGGITDTQYF
TRBJ2-7 | few | . | TRBV27 | TGTGCCAGCAGTTTATATGACAGTGCTACCTACGAGCAGTACTTC | CASSLYDSATYEQYF
TRBJ2-7 | few | TRBD2 | TRBV5-1 | TGCGCCAGCAGCGGATCCGGGACTAGCGGGAGCGAGCAGTACTTC | CASSGSGTSGSEQYF
TRBJ2-3 | . | TRBD2 | TRBV27 | TGTGCCAGCAGTTTAGGTCGGTTCGAGCGGGAGGGCCGTGGGTCTACAGATACGCAGTATTTT | CASSLGRFEREGRGSTDTQYF
TRBJ2-4 | . | TRBD2 | TRBV5-4 | TGTGCCAGCAGCCCCTCCGCTAGCGGCATTCAGTACTTC | CASSPSASGIQYF
TRBJ2-1 | . | TRBD2 | TRBV6-5 | TGTGCCAGCAAATTGACTAGCGGATATCCCCATGAGCAGTTCTTC | CASKLTSGYPHEQFF
TRBJ2-2 | . | . | TRBV18 | TGTGCCAGCTCACTAACCTCGGGAACCTACACCGGGGAGCTGTTTTTT | CASSLTSGTYTGELFF
TRBJ1-4 | few | . | TRBV11-2 | TGTGCCAGCAGCTTAGGACAAGGGGGTGAAAAACTGTTTTTT | CASSLGQGGEKLFF
TRBJ2-3 | few | . | TRBV11-2 | TGTGCCAGCGCCGGGGACACAGATACGCAGTATTTT | CASAGDTDTQYF
TRBJ2-5 | . | TRBD1 | TRBV5-5 | TGTGCCAGCAGCCAGAATACAGGGGTAGGACAAGAGACCCAGTACTTC | CASSQNTGVGQETQYF
TRBJ2-3 | few | . | TRBV10-2 | TGCGCCAGCAGTGCCGGGACACTAAACACAGATACGCAGTATTTT | CASSAGTLNTDTQYF
TRBJ2-5 | few | . | TRBV5-4 | TGTGCCAGCAACAGGGGGGGGCAGAGCGTAGGGGAGACCCAGTACTTC | CASNRGGQSVGETQYF